This T cell receptor (beta chain) was sequenced during a study of a mutant IDH1 vaccine in newly diagnosed glioma. Study-wide background: Sex among treated patients split about 60% male, around 38% female; mean age was approximately 41 years. Findings and limits, study-wide: Induction of immune responses by the vaccine occurred in approximately 93% of patients.

Note on this clone: Antigen specificity is unknown.

Stated time point: week 35, safety follow-up. Doses of 300 ug of mutant IDH1 20-mer peptide were given with topical imiquimod. Trimming removed 7 bases at V and 7 bases at J, with 17 bases between. CDR1 and CDR2 (germline): SQVTM, ANQGSEA. The CDR3 has 13 amino acids. Only in-frame clones appear in the TCRdb table, and some are missing; sequencing was by immunoSEQ multiplex PCR. This table has roughly 50,000 clones, 79% appearing once. The material sequenced was PBMCs, taken from a glioma patient whose treatment included an IDH1 peptide vaccine. The TCR originated in a man between 40 and 49 years old with glioma. The gene calls are TRBV29-1 and TRBJ2-1, with a possible D match to TRBD1 (6 bases). The CDR3 reads CSGWVGARNEQFF. CDR3 DNA: TGCAGCGGGTGGGTGGGGGCTAGGAATGAGCAGTTCTTC.